The source of this T cell receptor (beta chain) is a study of CD8 T cells in Susac syndrome. As for the study in general: At blood draw, Susac syndrome patients were therapy-naive, on corticosteroids, or on intravenous immunoglobulin alone.

Random-hexamer reverse transcription was applied to roughly 0.5 to 1 ug RNA. Amplification of TCR beta CDR3 by immunoSEQ multiplex PCR spanned 54 Vbeta and 13 Jbeta. TCRdb recomputed calls from the immunoSEQ multiplex PCR reads with MiXCR, one row per CDR3 protein. Found here are about 200,000 distinct CDR3 sequences, about 91% of them singletons; the top ten hold over 0.075%. CDR1 and CDR2 (germline): DFQATT, SNEGSKA (reference sequence). With 3 bases clipped from V and 4 bases from J, the junction kept 6 bases outside the gene matches. This CDR3 is 14 amino acids long. The chain uses TRBV20-1 and TRBJ2-5, with TRBD2 matching over 9 bases. The receptor comes from a human donor with Susac syndrome. Material for sequencing was CD4+ T cells from PBMCs. Written as DNA, the CDR3 is TGCAGTGCTAGTCAAGCGGGAGGTCGAGAGACCCAGTACTTC. Its translation is CSASQAGGRETQYF.